This paragraph covers one T cell receptor beta chain sequence. Its antigen is unidentified. The data derive from a study of response to subunit inactivated influenza vaccine. Whole-study findings and limits: Only a handful of new T cells, the authors suggested, are recruited with each seasonal influenza vaccination.

TCRdb reprocessed the RT-PCR reads via MiXCR and lists one record per CDR3 protein. The data contain 600,000 to 850,000 distinct CDR3 sequences, 14% of them singletons. From germline, CDR1 is SQVTM and CDR2 ANQGSEA. The V gene end was trimmed by 6 bases and the J gene end by 4 bases; junction bases not matched to a gene: 5. CDR3 length: 13 amino acids. J is TRBJ1-1 and V is TRBV29-1; 10 positions agree with TRBD1. Sequencing used PBMCs from blood, obtained 14 to 15 days before vaccination. This TCR derives from a man aged 50-60 years who received an inactivated influenza vaccine. CDR3 region: CSVQGQGGTEAFF. The CDR3 bases are TGCAGCGTGCAAGGACAGGGGGGCACTGAAGCTTTCTTT.